This TCR beta chain was sequenced in a study of shared clonotypes between healthy human individuals. Study-level background: The plates for each donor numbered three CD4 naive, three CD4 memory, two CD8 naive and one CD8 memory.

CDR3 length: 12 amino acids. Germline V gives CDR1 SGHTA, CDR2 FQGNSA. With 2 bases removed from V and 10 bases from J, the gap between germline ends came to 11 bases. Assay used: immunoSEQ multiplex PCR; TCRdb lists only in-frame clones, some missing. Here the sample spans about 700,000 clones, less than 85% being singletons. The clonotype comes from a woman in her twenties or thirties in good health. The specimen was memory CD4+ T cells sorted from blood. Stated subset: CD45RA-negative fraction. The chain recombines TRBV7-2 with TRBJ1-1, with D hard to call. Written as DNA, the CDR3 is TGTGCCAGCAGCTTACTCGGGATGGCAGCTTTCTTT. Translated, it gives CASSLLGMAAFF.